This T cell receptor (beta chain) was sequenced for a study of cytomegalovirus exposure and HLA in healthy donors. Trimming stripped 4 bases from V and 9 bases from J, with 17 bases between. This CDR3 contains 14 residues. Germline CDR1 SGHRS, CDR2 YFSETQ. In regard to this clone: Its antigen is still unknown.

PCR primers comprised 60 Vbeta and 13 Jbeta primers. This table comes from immunoSEQ multiplex PCR, and its TCRdb copy is limited to in-frame clones, with some not included. Among roughly 150,000 clones listed, roughly 81% were seen once. The study's findings and limits: Indistinguishable V segments, including TRBV6-2 and TRBV6-3, were excluded. Researchers catalogued approximately 160 TCR beta chains as cytomegalovirus-associated.

Sequencing was carried out using PBMCs. The chain uses TRBV5-1 and TRBJ2-1; maybe TRBD2 (6 bases). The TCR comes from a woman under 30 in good health and CMV-seronegative. CDR3 in DNA: TGCGCCAGCAGCACGGCGCGACTAGGCGTTGAGCAGTTCTTC. Protein: CASSTARLGVEQFF.